The entry that follows covers one T cell receptor (beta chain) sequence. Its antigen remains unknown. This CDR3 is built from 14 residues. V dropped 6 bases and J dropped 2; count of bases not matched to a gene: 5. Germline values: CDR1 MDHEN, CDR2 SYDVKM. As it was prepared, the TCRbeta library received unique molecular identifiers. TCRdb called the PCR reads again in MiXCR, with one record for every CDR3 protein. Counted here are some 200,000 distinct CDR3 sequences, roughly 8.3% occurring once; the ten biggest clones make up 35%. This sample is drawn from a study of T-cell reconstitution after alpha-beta-depleted transplantation in children. Study-wide points: Several hundred graft clones that had expanded were reportedly the source of alpha-beta T cells about two months after transplant. By one year post-transplant, T-cell counts and diversity largely arose from T cells that were newly produced. Surviving recipient T cells and thymic progenitors underlay high day-60 TCRbeta diversity in some patients.

This clonotype was sampled from a male patient aged 2-15 years who had a stem cell transplant for acute myeloid leukemia, so the T cells may come from the graft donor. This sample comprised PBMCs, mostly from graft donor cells, obtained 360 days after TCRalphabeta/CD19-depleted stem cell transplant. This sequence joins TRBV28 and TRBJ2-7; 9 positions match TRBD2. CDR3 bases: TGTGCCAGCAGGCGACTAGCGGAGGCCTACGAGCAGTACTTC. This gives the protein CASRRLAEAYEQYF.